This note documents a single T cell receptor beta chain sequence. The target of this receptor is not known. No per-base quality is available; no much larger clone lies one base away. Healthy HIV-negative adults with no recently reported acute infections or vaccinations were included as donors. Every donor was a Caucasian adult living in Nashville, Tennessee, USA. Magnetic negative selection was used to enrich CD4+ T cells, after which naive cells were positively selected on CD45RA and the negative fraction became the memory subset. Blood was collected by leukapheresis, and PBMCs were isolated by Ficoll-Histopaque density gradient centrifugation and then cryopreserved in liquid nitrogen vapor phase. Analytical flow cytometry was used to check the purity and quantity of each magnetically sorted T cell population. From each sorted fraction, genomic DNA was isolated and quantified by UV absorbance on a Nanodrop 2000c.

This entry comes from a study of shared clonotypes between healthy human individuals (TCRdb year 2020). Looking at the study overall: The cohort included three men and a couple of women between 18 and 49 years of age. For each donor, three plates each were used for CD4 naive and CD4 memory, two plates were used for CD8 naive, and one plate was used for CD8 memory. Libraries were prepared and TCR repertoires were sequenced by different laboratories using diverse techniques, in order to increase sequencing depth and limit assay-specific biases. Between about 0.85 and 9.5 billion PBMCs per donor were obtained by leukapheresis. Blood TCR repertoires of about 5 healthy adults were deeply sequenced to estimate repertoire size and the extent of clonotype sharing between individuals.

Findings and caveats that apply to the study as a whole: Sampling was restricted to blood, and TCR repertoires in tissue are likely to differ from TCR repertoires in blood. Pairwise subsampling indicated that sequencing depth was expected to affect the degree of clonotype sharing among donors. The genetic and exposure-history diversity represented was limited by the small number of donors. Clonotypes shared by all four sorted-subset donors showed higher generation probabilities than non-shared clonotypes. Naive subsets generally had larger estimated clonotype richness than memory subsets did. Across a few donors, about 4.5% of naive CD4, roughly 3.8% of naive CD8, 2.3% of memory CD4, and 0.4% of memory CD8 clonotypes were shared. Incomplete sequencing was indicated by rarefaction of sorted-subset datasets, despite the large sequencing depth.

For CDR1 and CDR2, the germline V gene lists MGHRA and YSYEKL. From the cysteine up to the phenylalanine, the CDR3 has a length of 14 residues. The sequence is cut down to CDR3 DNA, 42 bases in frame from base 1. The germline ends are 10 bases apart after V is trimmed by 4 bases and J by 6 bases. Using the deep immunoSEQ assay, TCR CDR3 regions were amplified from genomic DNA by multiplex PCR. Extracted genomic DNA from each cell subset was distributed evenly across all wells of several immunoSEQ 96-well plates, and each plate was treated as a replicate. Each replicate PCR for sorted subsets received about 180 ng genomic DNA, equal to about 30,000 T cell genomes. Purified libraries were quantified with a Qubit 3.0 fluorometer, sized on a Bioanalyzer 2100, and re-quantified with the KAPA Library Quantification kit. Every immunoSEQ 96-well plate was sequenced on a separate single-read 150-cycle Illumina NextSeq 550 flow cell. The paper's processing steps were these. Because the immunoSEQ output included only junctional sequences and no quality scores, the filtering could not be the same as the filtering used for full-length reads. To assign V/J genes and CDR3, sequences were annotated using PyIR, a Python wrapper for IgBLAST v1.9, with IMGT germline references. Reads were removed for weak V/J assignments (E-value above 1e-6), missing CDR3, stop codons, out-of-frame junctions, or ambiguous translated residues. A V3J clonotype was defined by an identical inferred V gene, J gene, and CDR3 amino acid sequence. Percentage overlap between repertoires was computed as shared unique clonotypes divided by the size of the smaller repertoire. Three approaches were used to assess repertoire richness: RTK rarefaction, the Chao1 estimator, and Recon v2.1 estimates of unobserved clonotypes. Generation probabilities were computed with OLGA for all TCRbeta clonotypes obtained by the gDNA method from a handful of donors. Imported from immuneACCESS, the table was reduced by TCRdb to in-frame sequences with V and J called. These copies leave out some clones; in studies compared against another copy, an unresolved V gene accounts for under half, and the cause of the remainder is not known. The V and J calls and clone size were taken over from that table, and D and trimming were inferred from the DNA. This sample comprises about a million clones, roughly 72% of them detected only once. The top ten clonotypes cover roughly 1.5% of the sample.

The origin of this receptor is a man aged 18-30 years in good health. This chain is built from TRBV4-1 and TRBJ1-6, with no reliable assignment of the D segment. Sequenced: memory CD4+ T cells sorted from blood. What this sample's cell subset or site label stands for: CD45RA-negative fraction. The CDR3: CASSLDLVNSPLHF. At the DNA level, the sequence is TGCGCCAGCAGCCTGGACTTAGTTAATTCACCCCTCCACTTT.